This entry features one TCR beta chain sequence. Its antigen remains unidentified. This sample was included in a study of T cell repertoires in cytomegalovirus infection. V dropped 3 bases and J dropped 2; count of bases not matched to a gene: 4. The V gene's germline CDR1 is LNHDA and CDR2 SQIVND (reference sequence). This CDR3 is built from 16 residues. TCRdb reprocessed the reads via MiXCR and lists one record per CDR3 protein. The profile shows roughly 500,000 distinct CDR3 sequences, 25% to 35% of them singletons. The receptor was derived from a human donor in good health (CMV status not recorded). Some clones in this sample may be carry-over from other donors' samples. The chain carries TRBV19 and TRBJ2-5; 12 bases match TRBD2. Sequences were derived from cultured PBMCs, sampled from culture after CMV antigen stimulation. CDR3 bases: TGTGCCAGTAGTATCTGGACTAGCGGGAATCAAGAGACCCAGTACTTC. Its translation is CASSIWTSGNQETQYF.